Listed below are T cell receptor beta chains from one sample, sequenced in a study of CD8+ T cells in alopecia areata. Produced via immunoSEQ multiplex PCR; TCRdb's table is partial and in-frame only. The sample has some 180,000 clones; about 48% are singletons. Sequencing was performed on CD8+ T cells sorted from blood, taken at week 24, from a patient treated with tofacitinib. These receptors originate from a human donor with alopecia areata. Both conserved end residues are part of each CDR3. The D gene is left open where the match is weak. A clone size is listed for some rows: how often the clone was seen (once, few, many), or a class if it is expanded.

J | D | size | V | DNA | CDR3
TRBJ2-1 | NA | NA | TRBV5-1 | TGCGCCAGCAGCTTGGTGGCTAGCGAATACAATGAGCAGTTCTTC | CASSLVASEYNEQFF
TRBJ1-1 | NA | NA | TRBV30 | TGTGCCTGGAAGGATAGTACTGAAGCTTTCTTT | CAWKDSTEAFF
TRBJ1-5 | NA | NA | TRBV19 | TGTGCCAGTAGTATACGGGACAGCAATCAGCCCCAGCATTTT | CASSIRDSNQPQHF
TRBJ1-5 | TRBD1 | NA | TRBV27 | TGTGCCAGCAGTACGGGACAGTTCCAGCCCCAGCATTTT | CASSTGQFQPQHF
TRBJ2-1 | NA | few | TRBV11-2 | TGTGCCAGCAGCTTAAGTGAGCAGTTCTTC | CASSLSEQFF
TRBJ1-5 | NA | few | TRBV7-2 | TGTGCCAGCAGCTTTGGACAAAGCAATCAGCCCCAGCATTTT | CASSFGQSNQPQHF
TRBJ1-6 | NA | many | TRBV11-2 | TGTGCCAGCAGCTTAGGCGGTGTACGGTCTAATTCACCCCTCCACTTT | CASSLGGVRSNSPLHF
TRBJ1-2 | TRBD1 | NA | TRBV9 | TGTGCCAGCAGCGTATCCGGGACAGGGGATTATGGCTACACCTTC | CASSVSGTGDYGYTF
TRBJ2-1 | TRBD2 | NA | TRBV7-8 | TGTGCCAGCAGCTTAGCGGTCAGCGGGGGCCCTTACAATGAGCAGTTCTTC | CASSLAVSGGPYNEQFF
TRBJ2-3 | NA | NA | TRBV20-1 | TGCAGTGCTAGGAGCACAGATACGCAGTATTTT | CSARSTDTQYF
TRBJ1-1 | NA | NA | TRBV15 | TGTGCCACCAGCAGGGAAAGAAAGGGACCGTGGACTGAAGCTTTCTTT | CATSRERKGPWTEAFF
TRBJ2-1 | TRBD1 | NA | TRBV4-2 | TGTGCCAGCAGCCAAGGGACAGGGGGCAATGAGCAGTTCTTC | CASSQGTGGNEQFF
TRBJ1-6 | NA | once | TRBV4-3 | TGCGCCAGCAGCCAAGATCGGTACTCACCCCTCCACTTT | CASSQDRYSPLHF
TRBJ1-6 | NA | NA | TRBV2 | TGTGCCAGCAGGGGGGATGGGCGGACCTATAATTCACCCCTCCACTTT | CASRGDGRTYNSPLHF
TRBJ2-7 | TRBD2 | NA | TRBV6-5 | TGTGCCGCAGGTGGGGAGGGTTACGAGCAGTACTTC | CAAGGEGYEQYF
TRBJ2-3 | NA | NA | TRBV11-2 | TGTGCCAGCAGCTTGTTGGCGTTAGATACGCAGTATTTT | CASSLLALDTQYF
TRBJ2-2 | NA | NA | TRBV4-3 | TGCGCCAGCAGCCAAGATGGAGACGTCGGCACCGGGGAGCTGTTTTTT | CASSQDGDVGTGELFF
TRBJ2-3 | TRBD1 | few | TRBV5-1 | TGCGCCAGCAGGCGGAAGGGACAGAAAACGACAGATACGCAGTATTTT | CASRRKGQKTTDTQYF
TRBJ2-3 | TRBD1 | NA | TRBV29-1 | TGCAGCGTTGAGACAGGGGGTTTCACAGATACGCAGTATTTT | CSVETGGFTDTQYF
TRBJ2-7 | TRBD1 | NA | TRBV13 | TGTGCCAGCCAGGGGACAGGGATGTACGAGCAGTACTTC | CASQGTGMYEQYF
TRBJ1-4 | NA | NA | TRBV6-5 | TGTGCCAGCAGCAACACCGACGGGGCTGGGGGAAAACTGTTTTTT | CASSNTDGAGGKLFF
TRBJ1-5 | TRBD1 | NA | TRBV5-1 | TGCGCCAGCAGCTCGGAAACAGGGGACCGTCAGCCCCAGCATTTT | CASSSETGDRQPQHF
TRBJ1-1 | TRBD1 | NA | TRBV29-1 | TGCAGCGATGGGACAGCTTCGAACACTGAAGCTTTCTTT | CSDGTASNTEAFF
TRBJ2-3 | NA | NA | TRBV30 | TGTGCCTGGAGTGAGCGCACAGATACGCAGTATTTT | CAWSERTDTQYF
TRBJ2-1 | NA | NA | TRBV7-7 | TGTGCCAGCAGCACGCAAGGGCTTCCACGACAGGAGCAGTTCTTC | CASSTQGLPRQEQFF
TRBJ1-4 | TRBD1 | NA | TRBV9 | TGTGCCAGCAGCGCACCTACAGGGGGCGTAGATGAAAAACTGTTTTTT | CASSAPTGGVDEKLFF
TRBJ2-1 | NA | NA | TRBV29-1 | TGCAGCGTCGCGGGACAGCAGAGGTTAGTCGACAATGAGCAGTTCTTC | CSVAGQQRLVDNEQFF
TRBJ1-4 | NA | NA | TRBV15 | TGTGCCACCAGCAGAGGGGAAACAGCTGATGAAAAACTGTTTTTT | CATSRGETADEKLFF
TRBJ1-1 | NA | few | TRBV29-1 | TGCAGCGTTGCTGAGGGATCGAACACTGAAGCTTTCTTT | CSVAEGSNTEAFF
TRBJ2-3 | NA | NA | TRBV14 | TGTGCCAGCAGCCAAGACACAGGGCTTTCAGATACGCAGTATTTT | CASSQDTGLSDTQYF
TRBJ2-3 | NA | few | TRBV30 | TGTGCCTGGAGTGTAGGGGGGACCTCCACAGATACGCAGTATTTT | CAWSVGGTSTDTQYF
TRBJ2-1 | NA | few | TRBV27 | TGTGCCAGCAGTACTTGGACGGGGAGAGCCTACAATGAGCAGTTCTTC | CASSTWTGRAYNEQFF
TRBJ1-1 | TRBD1 | NA | TRBV5-1 | TGCGCCAGCAGCTCCTGGACAGGAACGAACACTGAAGCTTTCTTT | CASSSWTGTNTEAFF
TRBJ1-1 | NA | few | TRBV29-1 | TGCAGCGTTGAGATGAACACTGAAGCTTTCTTT | CSVEMNTEAFF
TRBJ2-7 | NA | few | TRBV7-9 | TGTGCCAGCGGCCAACAGGGAAACTACGAGCAGTACTTC | CASGQQGNYEQYF